This T cell receptor beta chain came from a study of shared clonotypes between healthy human individuals. Sequencing was performed with immunoSEQ multiplex PCR; in TCRdb, only in-frame clones are kept and a portion is missing. The sample holds 1 million to 1.2 million clones, approximately 77% seen once. Sequencing used memory CD4+ T cells from PBMCs. Subset defined: CD45RA-negative fraction. The receptor was derived from a man aged 18 to 35 in good health. Some clones in this sample may be carry-over from other donors' samples.

CDR3 in amino acids: CAISGLAGGTGELFF. The CDR3 DNA is TGTGCCATCAGTGGACTAGCGGGAGGCACCGGGGAGCTGTTTTTT. The chain combines TRBV10-3 with TRBJ2-2; 13 bases agree with TRBD2. This CDR3 is built from 15 residues. Germline lookup yields CDR1 ENHRY and CDR2 SYGVKD. V lost 4 bases, J lost 4 bases, and 0 bases stayed unmatched.